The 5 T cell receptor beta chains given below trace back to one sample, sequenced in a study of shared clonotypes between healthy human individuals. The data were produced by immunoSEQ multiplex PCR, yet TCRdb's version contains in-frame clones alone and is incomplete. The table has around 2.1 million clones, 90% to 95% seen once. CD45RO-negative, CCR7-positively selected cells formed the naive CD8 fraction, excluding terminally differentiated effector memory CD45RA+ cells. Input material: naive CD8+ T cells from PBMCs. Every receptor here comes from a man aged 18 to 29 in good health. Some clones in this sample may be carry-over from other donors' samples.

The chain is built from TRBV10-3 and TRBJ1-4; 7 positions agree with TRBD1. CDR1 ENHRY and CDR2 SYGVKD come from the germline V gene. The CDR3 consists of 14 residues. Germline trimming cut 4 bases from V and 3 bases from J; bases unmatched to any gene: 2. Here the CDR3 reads CAISATGSNEKLFF. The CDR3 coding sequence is TGTGCCATCAGTGCGACAGGGTCTAATGAAAAACTGTTTTTT.

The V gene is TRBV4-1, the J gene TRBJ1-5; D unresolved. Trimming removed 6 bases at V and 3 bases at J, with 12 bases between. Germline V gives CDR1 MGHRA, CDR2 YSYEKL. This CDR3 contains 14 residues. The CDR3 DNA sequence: TGCGCCAGCAGTCCAGATGGGGACAATCAGCCCCAGCATTTT. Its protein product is CASSPDGDNQPQHF.

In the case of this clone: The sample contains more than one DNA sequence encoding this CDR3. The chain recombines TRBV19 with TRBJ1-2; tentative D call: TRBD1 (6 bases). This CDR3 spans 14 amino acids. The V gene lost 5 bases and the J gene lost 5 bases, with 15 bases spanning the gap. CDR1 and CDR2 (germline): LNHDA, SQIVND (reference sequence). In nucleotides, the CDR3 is TGTGCCAGTAGTCCGGGGACATTAGGTTATGGCTACACCTTC. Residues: CASSPGTLGYGYTF. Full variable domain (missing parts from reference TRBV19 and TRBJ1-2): DGGITQSPKYLFRKEGQNVTLSCEQNLNHDAMYWYRQDPGQGLRLIYYSQIVNDFQKGDIAEGYSVSREKKESFPLTVTSAQKNPTAFYLCASSPGTLGYGYTFGSGTRLTVV.

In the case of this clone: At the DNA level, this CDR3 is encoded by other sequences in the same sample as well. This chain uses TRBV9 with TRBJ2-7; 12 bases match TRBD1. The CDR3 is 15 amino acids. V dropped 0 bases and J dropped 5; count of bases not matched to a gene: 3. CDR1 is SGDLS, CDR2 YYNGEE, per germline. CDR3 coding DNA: TGTGCCAGCAGCGTAGTTGGGACAGGGGGCGACGAGCAGTACTTC. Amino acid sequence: CASSVVGTGGDEQYF.

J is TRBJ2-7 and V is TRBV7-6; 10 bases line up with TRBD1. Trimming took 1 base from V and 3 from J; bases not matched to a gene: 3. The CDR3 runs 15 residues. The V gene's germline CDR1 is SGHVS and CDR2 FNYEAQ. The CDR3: CASSLGGTGDYEQYF. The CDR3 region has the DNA TGTGCCAGCAGCTTAGGAGGGACAGGGGACTACGAGCAGTACTTC.